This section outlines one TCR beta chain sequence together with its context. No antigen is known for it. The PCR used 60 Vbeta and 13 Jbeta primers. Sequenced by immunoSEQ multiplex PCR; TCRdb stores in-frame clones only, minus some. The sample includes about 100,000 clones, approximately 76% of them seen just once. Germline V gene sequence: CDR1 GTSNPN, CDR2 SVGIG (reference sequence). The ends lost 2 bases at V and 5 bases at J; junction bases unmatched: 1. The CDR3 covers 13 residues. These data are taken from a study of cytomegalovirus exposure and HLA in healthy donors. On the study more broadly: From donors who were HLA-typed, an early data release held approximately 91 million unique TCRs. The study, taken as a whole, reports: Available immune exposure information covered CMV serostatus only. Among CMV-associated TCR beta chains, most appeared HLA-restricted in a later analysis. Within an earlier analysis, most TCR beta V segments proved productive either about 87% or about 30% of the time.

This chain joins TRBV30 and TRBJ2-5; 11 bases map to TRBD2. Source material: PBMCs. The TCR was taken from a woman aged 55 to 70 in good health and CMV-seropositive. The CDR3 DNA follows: TGTGCCTGGAGTCCTAGCGGGAGGGAGACCCAGTACTTC. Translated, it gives CAWSPSGRETQYF.